What follows describes a single T cell receptor beta chain. The source of the sample is a study of blood T cell repertoires in COVID-19. Study at large: COVID-19 samples collected from the United States, Italy and Spain covered acute and convalescent phases. PBMCs, B-cell-depleted T cells, or T cells were the source of the cDNA or gDNA that made up the material.

Methods used by the authors: Amplifying reference gene primers gave estimates of nucleated cell counts. Generated by immunoSEQ multiplex PCR, the TCRdb table keeps only in-frame clones and is missing some. For V, J and clone size, that table is used; D and trimming come from the DNA. Seen here are more than 95,000 clones, around 86% observed once, and the top ten hold about 10%. This clonotype was sampled from a man in his 60s with acute or convalescent COVID-19. Sample: peripheral blood.

In DNA, the CDR3 is TGCGCCAGCAGCACAGCTGCAGGAGATACGCAGTATTTT. Its translation is CASSTAAGDTQYF. The chain combines TRBV5-1 with TRBJ2-3; D remains ambiguous. The CDR3 is made up of 13 amino acids. The V gene lost 4 bases and the J gene lost 5 bases, with 11 bases spanning the gap. Per germline, CDR1 SGHRS and CDR2 YFSETQ. The variable domain in full, completed from reference TRBV5-1 and TRBJ2-3, reads KAGVTQTPRYLIKTRGQQVTLSCSPISGHRSVSWYQQTPGQGLQFLFEYFSETQRNKGNFPGRFSGRQFSNSRSEMNVSTLELGDSALYLCASSTAAGDTQYFGPGTRLTVL.